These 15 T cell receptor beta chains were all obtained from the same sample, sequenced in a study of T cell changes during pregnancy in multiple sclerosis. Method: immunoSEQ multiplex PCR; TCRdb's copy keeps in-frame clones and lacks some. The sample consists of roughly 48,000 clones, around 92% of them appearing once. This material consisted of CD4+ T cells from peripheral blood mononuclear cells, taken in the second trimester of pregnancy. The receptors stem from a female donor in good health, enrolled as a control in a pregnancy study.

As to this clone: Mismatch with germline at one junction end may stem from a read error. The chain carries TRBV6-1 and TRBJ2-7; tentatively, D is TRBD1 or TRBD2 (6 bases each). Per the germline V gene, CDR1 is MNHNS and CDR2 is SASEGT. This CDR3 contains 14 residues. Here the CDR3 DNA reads TGTGCCAGCAGGGAAGGAGGGGGCTCCTACGAGCAGTACTTC. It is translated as CASREGGGSYEQYF.

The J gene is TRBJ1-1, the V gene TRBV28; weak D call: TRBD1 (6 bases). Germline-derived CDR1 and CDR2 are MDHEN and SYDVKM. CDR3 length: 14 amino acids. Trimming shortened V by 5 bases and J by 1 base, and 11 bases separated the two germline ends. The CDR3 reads CASSPGAANTEAFF. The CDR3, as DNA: TGTGCCAGCAGTCCAGGGGCGGCGAACACTGAAGCTTTCTTT. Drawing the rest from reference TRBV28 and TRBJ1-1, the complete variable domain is DVKVTQSSRYLVKRTGEKVFLECVQDMDHENMFWYRQDPGLGLRLIYFSYDVKMKEKGDIPEGYSVSREKKERFSLILESASTNQTSMYLCASSPGAANTEAFFGQGTRLTVV.

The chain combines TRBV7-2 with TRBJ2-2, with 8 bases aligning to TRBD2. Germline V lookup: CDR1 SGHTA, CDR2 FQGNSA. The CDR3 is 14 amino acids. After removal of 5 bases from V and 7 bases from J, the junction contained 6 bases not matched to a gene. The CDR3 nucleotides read TGTGCCAGCAGCCGGGGGGGGCCAGACGGGGAGCTGTTTTTT. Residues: CASSRGGPDGELFF.

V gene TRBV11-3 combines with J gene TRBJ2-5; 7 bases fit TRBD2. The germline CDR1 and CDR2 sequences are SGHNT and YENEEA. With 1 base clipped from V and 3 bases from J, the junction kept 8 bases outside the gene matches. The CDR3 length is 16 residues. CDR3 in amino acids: CASSLGRDYSEETQYF. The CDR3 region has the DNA TGTGCCAGCAGCTTAGGTCGGGACTATTCTGAAGAGACCCAGTACTTC.

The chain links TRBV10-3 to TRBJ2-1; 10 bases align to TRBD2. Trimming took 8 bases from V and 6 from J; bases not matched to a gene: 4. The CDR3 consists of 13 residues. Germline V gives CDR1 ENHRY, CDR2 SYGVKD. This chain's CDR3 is CAILAGGLNEQFF. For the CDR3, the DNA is TGTGCCATCTTAGCGGGAGGCCTCAATGAGCAGTTCTTC.

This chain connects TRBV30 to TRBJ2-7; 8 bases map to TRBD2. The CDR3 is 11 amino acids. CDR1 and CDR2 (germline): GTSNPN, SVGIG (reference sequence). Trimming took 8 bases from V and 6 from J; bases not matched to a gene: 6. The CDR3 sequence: CALGGAGEQYF. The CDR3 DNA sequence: TGTGCCCTCGGGGGGGCGGGCGAGCAGTACTTC.

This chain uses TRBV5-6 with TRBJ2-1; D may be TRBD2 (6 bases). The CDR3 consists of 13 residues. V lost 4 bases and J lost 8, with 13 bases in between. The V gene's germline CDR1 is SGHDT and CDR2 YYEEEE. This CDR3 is CASSRGTMDEQFF. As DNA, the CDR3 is TGTGCCAGCAGCCGCGGGACGATGGATGAGCAGTTCTTC.

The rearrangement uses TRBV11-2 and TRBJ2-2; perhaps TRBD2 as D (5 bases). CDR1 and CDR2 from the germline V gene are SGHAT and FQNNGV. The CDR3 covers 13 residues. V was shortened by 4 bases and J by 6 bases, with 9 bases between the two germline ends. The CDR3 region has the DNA TGTGCCAGCAGCTGGCGGGCGGCCGGGGAGCTGTTTTTT. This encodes CASSWRAAGELFF.

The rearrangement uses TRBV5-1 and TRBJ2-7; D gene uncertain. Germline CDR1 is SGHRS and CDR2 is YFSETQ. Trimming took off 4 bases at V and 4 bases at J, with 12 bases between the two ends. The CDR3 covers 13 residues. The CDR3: CASSPTPVYEQYF. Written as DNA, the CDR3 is TGCGCCAGCAGCCCCACCCCAGTGTACGAGCAGTACTTC.

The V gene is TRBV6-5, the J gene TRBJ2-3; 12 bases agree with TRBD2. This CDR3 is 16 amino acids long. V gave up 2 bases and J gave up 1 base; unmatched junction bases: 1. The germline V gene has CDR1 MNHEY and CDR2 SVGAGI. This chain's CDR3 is CASSYRLAGGTDTQYF. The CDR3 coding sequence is TGTGCCAGCAGTTACCGACTAGCGGGGGGCACAGATACGCAGTATTTT.

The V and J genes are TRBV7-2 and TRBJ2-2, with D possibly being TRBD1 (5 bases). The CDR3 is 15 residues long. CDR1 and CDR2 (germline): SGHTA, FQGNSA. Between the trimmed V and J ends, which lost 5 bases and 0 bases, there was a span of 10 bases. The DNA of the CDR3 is TGTGCCAGCAGCGGGCAGGGTTCGAACACCGGGGAGCTGTTTTTT. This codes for CASSGQGSNTGELFF.

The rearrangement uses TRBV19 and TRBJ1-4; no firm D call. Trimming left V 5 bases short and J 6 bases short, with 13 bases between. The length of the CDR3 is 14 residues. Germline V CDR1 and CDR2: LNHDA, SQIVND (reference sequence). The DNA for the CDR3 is TGTGCCAGTAGTTTGTTCCGGGTGGATGAAAAACTGTTTTTT. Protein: CASSLFRVDEKLFF.

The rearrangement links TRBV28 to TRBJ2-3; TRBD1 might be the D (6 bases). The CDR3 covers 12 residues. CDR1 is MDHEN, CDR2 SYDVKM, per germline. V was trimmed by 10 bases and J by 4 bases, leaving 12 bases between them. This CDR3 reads CATYRAPDTQYF. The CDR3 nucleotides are TGTGCCACCTACAGGGCCCCAGATACGCAGTATTTT. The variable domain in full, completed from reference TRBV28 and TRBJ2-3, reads DVKVTQSSRYLVKRTGEKVFLECVQDMDHENMFWYRQDPGLGLRLIYFSYDVKMKEKGDIPEGYSVSREKKERFSLILESASTNQTSMYLCATYRAPDTQYFGPGTRLTVL.

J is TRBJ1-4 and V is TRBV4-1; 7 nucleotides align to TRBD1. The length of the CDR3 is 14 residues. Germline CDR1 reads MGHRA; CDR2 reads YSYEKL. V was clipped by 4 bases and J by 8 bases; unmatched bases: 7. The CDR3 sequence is CASSRQGFGEKLFF. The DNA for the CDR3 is TGCGCCAGCAGCCGACAGGGCTTTGGCGAAAAACTGTTTTTT.

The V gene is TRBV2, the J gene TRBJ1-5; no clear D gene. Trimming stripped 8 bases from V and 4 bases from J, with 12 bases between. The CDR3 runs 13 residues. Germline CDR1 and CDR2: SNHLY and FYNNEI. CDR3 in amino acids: CASERYLNQPQHF. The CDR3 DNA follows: TGTGCCAGCGAGAGGTACCTTAATCAGCCCCAGCATTTT.